A selection of T cell receptor beta chains follows, all from one sample in a study of chemoradiotherapy in HPV16-positive cancers. The table came from immunoSEQ multiplex PCR; TCRdb's copy has only in-frame clones and leaves some out. Among thousands of clones listed, roughly 86% were seen once. Source: tumor tissue, taken from a patient who underwent chemoradiotherapy. These receptor sequences come from a human donor with HPV-associated anogenital cancer. Each CDR3 is given with its conserved first and last residue. D genes are given only for firm matches. Size is omitted from some rows. Given values are once, few, many or a class for expanded clones.

CDR3nt,CDR3aa,v_gene,abundance,j_gene,d_gene
TGTGCCAGTAGTTTCCAGGGGGGAGAGACCCAGTACTTC,CASSFQGGETQYF,TRBV19,-,TRBJ2-5,-
TGTGCCATCAGCTCGGACGGTAACTATGGCTACACCTTC,CAISSDGNYGYTF,TRBV10-3,-,TRBJ1-2,-
TGTGCCAGCGGGATAGCATTAACAGATACGCAGTATTTT,CASGIALTDTQYF,TRBV28,-,TRBJ2-3,-
TGTGCCAGCAGCTTAGCGGGACAGACCAACGTCCTGACTTTC,CASSLAGQTNVLTF,TRBV11-2,-,TRBJ2-6,TRBD1
TGCGCCAGCAGCGCGGCGGGAGGCGATAATTCACCCCTCCACTTT,CASSAAGGDNSPLHF,TRBV5-1,-,TRBJ1-6,-
TGTGCCAGCAGCCAGTCAGCGGAGAGCTCCTACAATGAGCAGTTCTTC,CASSQSAESSYNEQFF,TRBV4-2,few,TRBJ2-1,-
TGTGCCAGCAGCTCAATCCAGGGACTGATCTCCTACAATGAGCAGTTCTTC,CASSSIQGLISYNEQFF,TRBV27,-,TRBJ2-1,-
TGTGCCAGCAGTCCCGGGTACAACACCGGGGAGCTGTTTTTT,CASSPGYNTGELFF,TRBV28,-,TRBJ2-2,-
TGTGCCAGCAGTCGGACTTCGGGGAAAAGGGACACTGAAGCTTTCTTT,CASSRTSGKRDTEAFF,TRBV27,-,TRBJ1-1,-
TGTGCCAGCAGTCCCGCAAGAGCCTACGAGCAGTACTTC,CASSPARAYEQYF,TRBV6-6,-,TRBJ2-7,-
TGTGCCATCAGTGAGTTGGGGACAGGGAGACAGCCCCAGCATTTT,CAISELGTGRQPQHF,TRBV10-3,-,TRBJ1-5,TRBD1
TGTGCCAGCAGCCCTTCTGACAGGGGGGGCTACACCTTC,CASSPSDRGGYTF,TRBV7-9,-,TRBJ1-2,TRBD1
TGTGCCAGCAGCTTAACGGGTCCCTTCCAAAATACGCAGTATTTT,CASSLTGPFQNTQYF,TRBV7-3,once,TRBJ2-3,-
TGTGCCAGCAGTTTCACCTTGAGAGGGGGCCCCACTAACTACAATGAGCAGTTCTTC,CASSFTLRGGPTNYNEQFF,TRBV27,once,TRBJ2-1,TRBD1
TGTGCCAGCCAGGATTCTGGGTCGGGTCAGCCCCAGCATTTT,CASQDSGSGQPQHF,TRBV28,-,TRBJ1-5,-
TGTGCCAGCAGTGCTCTCGGGTCGTATAATTCACCCCTCCACTTT,CASSALGSYNSPLHF,TRBV6-1,-,TRBJ1-6,-
TGCGCCAGCAGCTTCAGGGGCGAAGAGACCCAGTACTTC,CASSFRGEETQYF,TRBV5-1,-,TRBJ2-5,-
TGTGCCAGCAGCTTAAGGGCAGGGGATGGACTCGGGGCCAACGTCCTGACTTTC,CASSLRAGDGLGANVLTF,TRBV7-2,-,TRBJ2-6,-
TGTGCCAGCAGTGCGAAAACCGGGGAGCTGTTTTTT,CASSAKTGELFF,TRBV9,-,TRBJ2-2,-
TGTGCCACCAGCAGGGGTGGACAGGGAAGTGGCTACACCTTC,CATSRGGQGSGYTF,TRBV15,-,TRBJ1-2,TRBD1
TGTGCCAGCAGCGTAGGTCTTACCAACACTGAAGCTTTCTTT,CASSVGLTNTEAFF,TRBV9,-,TRBJ1-1,-
TGTGCCAGCTCCCTTGGGAAACATCAGCCCCAGCATTTT,CASSLGKHQPQHF,TRBV28,-,TRBJ1-5,-
TGTGCCAGCAGCCAAACAGGGGGCATTAATACGCAGTATTTT,CASSQTGGINTQYF,TRBV9,-,TRBJ2-3,TRBD1
TGTGCCAGCAGCTTGGATAGACGACAGAACACTGAAGCTTTCTTT,CASSLDRRQNTEAFF,TRBV5-4,-,TRBJ1-1,-
TGTGCCAGCAGCTTAGCGGAGCATCAGCCCCAGCATTTT,CASSLAEHQPQHF,TRBV7-8,once,TRBJ1-5,-
TGTGCCAGTACCACAACCAGACAGGGAGGAACTGAAGCTTTCTTT,CASTTTRQGGTEAFF,TRBV19,once,TRBJ1-1,TRBD1
TGCGCCAGCAGCCGGACCGGGAGTTACTACGAGCAGTACTTC,CASSRTGSYYEQYF,TRBV5-1,-,TRBJ2-7,-
TGTGCCATCAGGCGGGGACTAGCGGGAGACACCGGGGAGCTGTTTTTT,CAIRRGLAGDTGELFF,TRBV10-3,few,TRBJ2-2,TRBD2